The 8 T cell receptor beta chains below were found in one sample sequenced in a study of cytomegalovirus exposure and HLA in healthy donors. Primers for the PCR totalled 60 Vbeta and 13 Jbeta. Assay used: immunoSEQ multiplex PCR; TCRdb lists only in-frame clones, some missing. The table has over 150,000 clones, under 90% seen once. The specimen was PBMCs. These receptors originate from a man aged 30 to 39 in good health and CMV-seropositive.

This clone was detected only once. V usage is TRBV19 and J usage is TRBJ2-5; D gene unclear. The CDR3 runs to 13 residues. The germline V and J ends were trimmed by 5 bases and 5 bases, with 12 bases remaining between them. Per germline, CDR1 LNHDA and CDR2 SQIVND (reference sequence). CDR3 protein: CASSAETSETQYF. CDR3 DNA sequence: TGTGCCAGTAGTGCCGAAACTTCGGAGACCCAGTACTTC.

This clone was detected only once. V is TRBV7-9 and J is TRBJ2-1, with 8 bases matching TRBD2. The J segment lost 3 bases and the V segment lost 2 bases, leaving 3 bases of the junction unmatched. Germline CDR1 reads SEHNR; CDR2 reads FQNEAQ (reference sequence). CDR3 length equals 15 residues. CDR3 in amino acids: CASSLSGSFYNEQFF. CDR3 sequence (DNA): TGTGCCAGCAGCTTAAGCGGGAGTTTCTACAATGAGCAGTTCTTC.

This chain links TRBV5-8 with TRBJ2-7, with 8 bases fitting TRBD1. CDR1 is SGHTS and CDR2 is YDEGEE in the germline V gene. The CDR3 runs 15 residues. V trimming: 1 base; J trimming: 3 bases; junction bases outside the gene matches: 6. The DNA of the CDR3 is TGTGCCAGCAGCTTGTTTGTCACAGGGGGCTACGAGCAGTACTTC. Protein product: CASSLFVTGGYEQYF.

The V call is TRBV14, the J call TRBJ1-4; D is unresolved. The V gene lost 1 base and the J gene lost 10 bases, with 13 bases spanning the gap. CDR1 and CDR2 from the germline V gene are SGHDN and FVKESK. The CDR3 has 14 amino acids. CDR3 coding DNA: TGTGCCAGCAGCCAAGCTGGTTGGAACAGAAAACTGTTTTTT. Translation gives CASSQAGWNRKLFF.

CDR3 nucleotides: TGTGCCAGCAGGCGGACAGGCCCCTACAATGAGCAGTTCTTC. This gives the protein CASRRTGPYNEQFF. This chain links TRBV27 with TRBJ2-1; 7 bases are shared with TRBD1. J was trimmed by 2 bases and V by 6 bases; bases with no gene match: 4. The CDR3 has 14 residues. Germline V CDR1 and CDR2: MNHEY, SMNVEV (reference sequence).

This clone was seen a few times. DNA for the CDR3: TGTGCCAGTAGTTCGCCAGGGGGTCGTGAAACTGAAGCTTTCTTT. It yields the protein CASSSPGGRETEAFF. The chain joins TRBV19 to TRBJ1-1, with 7 nucleotides matching TRBD1. The CDR3 length is 15 residues. Per the germline V gene, CDR1 is LNHDA and CDR2 is SQIVND (reference sequence). The V and J ends lost 5 bases and 5 bases, in that order; junction bases with no gene match: 11.

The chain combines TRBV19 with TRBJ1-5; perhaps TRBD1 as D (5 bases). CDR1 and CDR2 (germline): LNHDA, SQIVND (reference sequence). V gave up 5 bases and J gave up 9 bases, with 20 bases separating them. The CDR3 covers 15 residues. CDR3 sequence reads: CASSPGGRSWWPQHF. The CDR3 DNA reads TGTGCCAGTAGTCCCGGGGGACGGTCATGGTGGCCCCAGCATTTT.

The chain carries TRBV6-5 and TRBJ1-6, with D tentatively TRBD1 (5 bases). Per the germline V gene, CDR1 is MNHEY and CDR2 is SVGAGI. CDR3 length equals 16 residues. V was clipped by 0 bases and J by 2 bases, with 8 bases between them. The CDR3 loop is CASSYSRQTYNSPLHF. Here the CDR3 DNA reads TGTGCCAGCAGTTACTCGAGACAGACCTATAATTCACCCCTCCACTTT.